This T cell receptor (beta chain) was captured by sequencing in a study of regulatory T cells in long-lasting Graves disease. Construction of TCR beta libraries relied on iRepertoire HTBI primers and on Arm-PCR targeting CDR3 regions. MiXCR, run by TCRdb on the multiplex PCR reads, gives a single entry per CDR3 protein. The sample lists 420,000 or so distinct CDR3 sequences, over 15% occurring once. This sample's time point: newly diagnosed GD, antithyroid drugs for less than 3 months. Extracted RNA from PBMCs served as the source of the TCR library. This clonotype was seen repeatedly, ten times or more. The V end was cut by 6 bases, the J end by 0 bases, with 12 bases between. The CDR3 extends over 15 amino acids. This sample also belongs to another study, concerning T cells in Graves' hyperthyroidism and ophthalmopathy. That work contributes: Most clonotypes that expanded in the thyroid above 0.001 also showed up in blood.

The sample here was peripheral blood mononuclear cells (PBMCs), taken at new diagnosis, from a patient treated with antithyroid drugs. The source of this sequence is a young woman with Graves disease. The rearrangement links TRBV12-3 or TRBV12-4 to TRBJ1-5, with D possibly matching TRBD1 (6 bases). CDR3: CASSTTGASNQPQHF. The CDR3 DNA reads TGTGCCAGCAGCACGACAGGAGCTAGCAATCAGCCCCAGCATTTT.